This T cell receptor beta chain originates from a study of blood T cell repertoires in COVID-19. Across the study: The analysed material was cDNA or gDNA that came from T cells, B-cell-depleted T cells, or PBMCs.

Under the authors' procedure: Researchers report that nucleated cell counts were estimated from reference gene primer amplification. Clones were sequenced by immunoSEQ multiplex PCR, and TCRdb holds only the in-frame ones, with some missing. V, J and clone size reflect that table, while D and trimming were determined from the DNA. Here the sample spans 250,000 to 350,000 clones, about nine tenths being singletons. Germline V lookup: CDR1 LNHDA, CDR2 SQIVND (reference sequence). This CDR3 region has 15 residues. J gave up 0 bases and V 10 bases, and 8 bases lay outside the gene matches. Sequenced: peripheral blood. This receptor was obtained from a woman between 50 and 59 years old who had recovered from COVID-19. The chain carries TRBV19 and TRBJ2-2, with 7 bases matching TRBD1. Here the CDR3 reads CATALTGSNTGELFF. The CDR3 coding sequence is TGTGCCACCGCCCTGACAGGGTCGAACACCGGGGAGCTGTTTTTT.